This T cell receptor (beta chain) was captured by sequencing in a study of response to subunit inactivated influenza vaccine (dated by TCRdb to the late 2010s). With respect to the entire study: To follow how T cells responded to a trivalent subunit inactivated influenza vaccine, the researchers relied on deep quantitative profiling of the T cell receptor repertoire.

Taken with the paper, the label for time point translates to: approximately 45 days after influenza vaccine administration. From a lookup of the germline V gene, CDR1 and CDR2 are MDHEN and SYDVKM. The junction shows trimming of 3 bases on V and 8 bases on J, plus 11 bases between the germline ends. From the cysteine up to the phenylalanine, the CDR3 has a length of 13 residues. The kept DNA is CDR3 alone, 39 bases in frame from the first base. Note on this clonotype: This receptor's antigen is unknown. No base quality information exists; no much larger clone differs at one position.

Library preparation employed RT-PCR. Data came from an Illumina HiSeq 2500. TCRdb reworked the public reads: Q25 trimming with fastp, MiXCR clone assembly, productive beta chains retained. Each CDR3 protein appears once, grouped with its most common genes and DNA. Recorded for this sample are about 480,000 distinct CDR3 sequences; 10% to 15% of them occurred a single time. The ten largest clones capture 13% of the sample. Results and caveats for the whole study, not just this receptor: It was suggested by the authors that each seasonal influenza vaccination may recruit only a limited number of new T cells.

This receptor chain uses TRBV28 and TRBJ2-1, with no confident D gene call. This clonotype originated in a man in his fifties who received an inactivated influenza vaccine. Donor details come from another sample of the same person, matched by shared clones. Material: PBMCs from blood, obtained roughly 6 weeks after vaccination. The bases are TGTGCCAGCAGTTTTGTCAGCAGCGATGAGCAGTTCTTC. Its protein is CASSFVSSDEQFF.